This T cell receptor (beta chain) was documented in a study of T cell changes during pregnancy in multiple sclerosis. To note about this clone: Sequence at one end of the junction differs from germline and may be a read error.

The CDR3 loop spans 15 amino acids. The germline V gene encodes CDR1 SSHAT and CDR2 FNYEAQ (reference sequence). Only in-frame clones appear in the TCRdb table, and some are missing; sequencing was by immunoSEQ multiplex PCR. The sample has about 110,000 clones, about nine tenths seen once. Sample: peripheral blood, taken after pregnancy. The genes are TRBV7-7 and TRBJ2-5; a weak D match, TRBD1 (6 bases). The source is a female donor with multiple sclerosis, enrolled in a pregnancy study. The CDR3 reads CASSLARGSRETQYF. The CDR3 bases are TGTGCTAGCAGCTTAGCGAGGGGGTCCCGGGAGACCCAGTACTTC. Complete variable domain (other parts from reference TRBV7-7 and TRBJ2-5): GAGVSQSPRYKVTKRGQDVTLRCDPISSHATLYWYQQALGQGPEFLTYFNYEAQPDKSGLPSDRFSAERPEGSISTLTIQRTEQRDSAMYRCASSLARGSRETQYFGPGTRLLVL.